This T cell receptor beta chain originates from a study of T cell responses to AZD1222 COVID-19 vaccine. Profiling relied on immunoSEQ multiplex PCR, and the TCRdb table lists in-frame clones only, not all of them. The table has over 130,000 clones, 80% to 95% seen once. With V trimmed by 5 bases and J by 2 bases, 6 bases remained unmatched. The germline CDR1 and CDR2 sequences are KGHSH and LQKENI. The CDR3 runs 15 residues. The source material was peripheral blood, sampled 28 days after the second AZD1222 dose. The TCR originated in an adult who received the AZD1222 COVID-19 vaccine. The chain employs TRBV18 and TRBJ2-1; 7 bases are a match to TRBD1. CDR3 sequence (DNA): TGTGCCAGCTCAGGCGACAGGGTGGCCTACAATGAGCAGTTCTTC. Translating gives CASSGDRVAYNEQFF.